Detailed here is one T cell receptor (beta chain). Its antigen target is currently unknown. The sample holds no much larger clone one base away, and base qualities are not on file. These data belong to a study of cytomegalovirus exposure and HLA in healthy donors (dated by TCRdb to about 2017). For context, the study as a whole: The 670 or so repertoires of the first cohort and the 110 or so validation repertoires were produced on the same platform, according to a later analysis. The study aimed to test whether signatures of past pathogen exposure could be identified by cataloging public T cell receptors. Besides the first cohort of roughly 660 subjects, a separate validation cohort made up of 120 different subjects was used. To predict cytomegalovirus infection status, the study brought together high-throughput TCR immunosequencing, statistical association of individual TCRs with disease status, and machine learning.

The library was prepared using the immunoSEQ multiplex PCR assay. As for the original processing: To diagnose cytomegalovirus status from the catalog of TCR beta chain sequences, a statistical classification framework was built. The clones in this table, taken by TCRdb from immuneACCESS, are in-frame only. Not every clone is retained; where verified, under half of the shortfall comes from an unresolved V gene, and the cause of the rest is unknown. V, J and clone size derive from that table, while D and trimming were established from the DNA sequence. Recorded for this sample are fewer than 140,000 clones; about 88% of them occurred a single time. The ten largest make up 1.8% of the sample. The donors belonged to the validation cohort of approximately 130 subjects, which was separate from the roughly 700-subject first cohort. Based on the germline V gene, the CDR1 and CDR2 sequences are MNHNS and SASEGT. V lost 2 bases and J lost 8 bases, and the count of bases not matched to a germline gene is 14. The CDR3 covers 16 residues, taking in both the cysteine and the phenylalanine. Left in the record is the CDR3 DNA by itself, 48 bases read in frame from the first base.

Results the study describes overall, beyond this receptor: Subsequent analysis determined that TCRs grouped into clusters in the first cohort also showed a tendency toward co-occurrence across the 130 or so validation repertoires, and 85% to 95% of cluster scores exceeded 0. In vitro tests confirmed that a few of the cytomegalovirus-associated TCR beta chains recognize cytomegalovirus antigens. A later analysis lacked HLA typing for the validation cohort, so it scored co-occurrence in that cohort across all 120 or so repertoires. It was suggested by the authors that the approach could potentially be generalized to other disease states and immunological phenotypes. The study gave a list of more than 150 TCR beta chains associated with cytomegalovirus. In both the original and validation cohorts, the classifier was reported to diagnose cytomegalovirus status with high specificity and sensitivity. Most TCR sequences were observed very rarely across donors, whereas some public TCRs were present in many individuals.

Sequenced material: PBMCs. The rearrangement joined TRBV6-1 to TRBJ1-2, and 7 junctional nucleotides match TRBD1. The source of this sequence is a woman aged 18-29 years in good health and CMV-seropositive. The CDR3 is CASSESYVTGSGGYTF. The nucleotides read TGTGCCAGCAGTGAATCCTATGTGACAGGGTCAGGAGGCTACACCTTC.